The 31 T cell receptor beta chains presented below share a single source sample, sequenced in a study of T-cell memory formation after mild COVID-19 (dated by TCRdb to the early 2020s). Receptor amplification or capture employed 5' RACE. Reads for this sample came from an Illumina NovaSeq 6000. Using fastp at Q25 and MiXCR, TCRdb reprocessed the public reads and kept productive beta chains. CDR3 protein duplicates are merged, each entry listing the most common genes and DNA. The sample includes about 410,000 distinct CDR3 sequences, with about a sixth observed a single time. The ten top clones hold roughly a fifth of the sample. Sequenced material: PBMCs or a T cell subset sorted from them (not recorded which). Every receptor here comes from a man aged 18 to 30 who had mild COVID-19 (a few samples of this study predate the infection). The sample titles of this study are shuffled in the database, so cell type and time point are left out; the donor was told from shared clones.

Many counts were recorded for this clonotype. V usage is TRBV5-1 and J usage is TRBJ2-1; D unclear. Germline CDR1 is SGHRS and CDR2 is YFSETQ. This CDR3 is built from 14 residues. The germline V and J ends were trimmed by 5 bases and 0 bases, with 9 bases remaining between them. The CDR3 loop is CASRHESSYNEQFF. The CDR3, as DNA: TGCGCCAGCAGGCACGAGAGCTCCTACAATGAGCAGTTCTTC.

This clonotype appeared a few times. The V gene is TRBV12-3 or TRBV12-4, the J gene TRBJ2-7; D remains unclear. The CDR3 loop spans 15 amino acids. V lost 1 base to trimming and J lost 3 bases, with 13 bases between them. The CDR3 sequence is CASSLEWGKGYEQYF. CDR3 DNA sequence: TGTGCCAGCAGTTTAGAATGGGGAAAGGGCTACGAGCAGTACTTC.

The V gene is TRBV6-1, the J gene TRBJ1-3; no clear D gene. Germline V gene lookup returns CDR1 MNHNS and CDR2 SASEGT. This CDR3 has 15 residues. Trimming shortened V by 3 bases and J by 0 bases, and 9 bases separated the two germline ends. The CDR3: CASSDSFSSGNTIYF. The CDR3 bases are TGTGCCAGCAGTGACAGCTTCAGCTCTGGAAACACCATATATTTT.

The chain recombines TRBV28 with TRBJ1-1, with D possibly TRBD1 on 6 matching bases. Trimming shortened V by 7 bases and J by 3 bases, and 9 bases separated the two germline ends. The CDR3 spans 12 residues. Germline V gene sequence: CDR1 MDHEN, CDR2 SYDVKM. CDR3 bases: TGTGCCAGCACATCAGGGGACACTGAAGCTTTCTTT. This translates into CASTSGDTEAFF. Based on the CDR3 plus reference TRBV28 and TRBJ1-1, the full variable domain is DVKVTQSSRYLVKRTGEKVFLECVQDMDHENMFWYRQDPGLGLRLIYFSYDVKMKEKGDIPEGYSVSREKKERFSLILESASTNQTSMYLCASTSGDTEAFFGQGTRLTVV.

Concerning this clonotype itself: A much larger clone is a single base away; this may be a read error. The V call is TRBV10-3, the J call TRBJ1-2, with D tentatively TRBD1 (6 bases). Trimming left V 6 bases short and J 4 bases short, with 12 bases between. The germline gives CDR1 ENHRY, CDR2 SYGVKD. The CDR3 is 13 residues long. CDR3 in amino acids: CAIRNRDGYGYTF. Here the CDR3 DNA reads TGTGCCATCAGGAACAGGGACGGCTATGGCTACACCTTC.

The chain employs TRBV5-1 and TRBJ1-1, with a weak D call TRBD1 (6 bases). CDR3 length: 17 residues. V lost 0 bases, J lost 1 base, and 16 bases lay in between. CDR1 is SGHRS and CDR2 is YFSETQ in the germline V gene. Here the CDR3 reads CASSLALDRLGNTEAFF. The CDR3 nucleotides read TGCGCCAGCAGCTTGGCCCTGGACAGACTAGGGAACACTGAAGCTTTCTTT.

This clonotype was seen only a few times. The chain combines TRBV28 with TRBJ2-7; unclear D gene. Trimming cost V 6 bases and J 5 bases, with 5 bases left between them. The CDR3 covers 10 residues. The germline gives CDR1 MDHEN, CDR2 SYDVKM. DNA for the CDR3: TGTGCCAGCAGGTGGGACGAGCAGTACGTC. This translates into CASRWDEQYV.

The sample holds a few counts of this clonotype. This chain's CDR3 is CASSLAQGSSFTDTQYF. The CDR3 DNA follows: TGTGCCAGCAGCTTAGCGCAGGGGTCTTCGTTCACAGATACGCAGTATTTT. The chain combines TRBV11-2 with TRBJ2-3; a possible D gene is TRBD1 (6 bases). The CDR3 has 17 amino acids. Germline-derived CDR1 and CDR2 are SGHAT and FQNNGV. V shed 1 base and J shed 2 bases, with 16 bases lying between them.

The table lists this clonotype with a few counts. The chain links TRBV12-5 to TRBJ2-7; no clear D gene. The CDR3 extends over 17 amino acids. The germline V and J ends were trimmed by 0 bases and 2 bases, with 17 bases remaining between them. In germline, CDR1 is LGHNT, CDR2 FRNRAP. This chain's CDR3 is CASGLVPGWQTTYEQYF. The CDR3, as DNA: TGTGCTAGTGGTTTGGTCCCCGGGTGGCAGACAACCTACGAGCAGTACTTC.

This clonotype turned up a few times. This chain links TRBV5-1 with TRBJ1-1, with 8 bases aligning to TRBD1. The junction had 9 bases not matched to a gene; V was cut back by 3 bases and J by 5 bases. CDR1 and CDR2 from the germline V gene are SGHRS and YFSETQ. The CDR3 spans 15 residues. CDR3 nucleotide sequence: TGCGCCAGCAGCTACGGACAGGGTGTGTGGACTGAAGCTTTCTTT. It encodes CASSYGQGVWTEAFF.

This clonotype was seen only a few times. The CDR3 here is CASSRYQGEKLFF. The CDR3 nucleotides read TGTGCCAGCAGCCGATATCAGGGTGAAAAACTGTTTTTT. The V and J genes are TRBV7-9 and TRBJ1-4, with D possibly TRBD1 on 5 matching bases. This CDR3 spans 13 amino acids. The V gene's germline CDR1 is SEHNR and CDR2 FQNEAQ (reference sequence). Trimming took 5 bases from V and 7 from J, leaving 11 bases between them.

V gene TRBV27 combines with J gene TRBJ1-5; D is unclear. The germline gives CDR1 MNHEY, CDR2 SMNVEV (reference sequence). The CDR3 contains 14 residues. Trimming removed 5 bases at V and 1 base at J, with 9 bases between. This CDR3 is CASSPPGSNQPQHF. In DNA, the CDR3 is TGTGCCAGCAGTCCCCCGGGCAGCAATCAGCCCCAGCATTTT.

The genes are TRBV7-9 and TRBJ2-5; no reliable D call. The CDR3 spans 15 residues. Per germline, CDR1 SEHNR and CDR2 FQNEAQ (reference sequence). The V end was cut by 5 bases, the J end by 3 bases, with 16 bases between. CDR3 nucleotides: TGTGCCAGCAGCACCAGTCAGGCTTTTAAAGAGACCCAGTACTTC. This gives the protein CASSTSQAFKETQYF.

This chain links TRBV20-1 with TRBJ2-1; 9 bases are a match to TRBD2. CDR1 and CDR2 from the germline V gene are DFQATT and SNEGSKA (reference sequence). The V gene end was trimmed by 4 bases and the J gene end by 10 bases; junction bases not matched to a gene: 11. The CDR3 length is 14 residues. The CDR3 sequence: CSATMGGGAVEQFF. In DNA, the CDR3 is TGCAGTGCTACCATGGGCGGGGGGGCGGTCGAGCAGTTCTTC.

DNA of the CDR3: TGTGCCAGCAGCTTGAGGAGTGGGGGAGGCTACACCTTC. It encodes CASSLRSGGGYTF. The chain links TRBV7-2 to TRBJ1-2; the D gene is possibly TRBD1 (5 bases). Germline V gene data show CDR1 as SGHTA and CDR2 as FQGNSA. Trimming removed 3 bases at V and 8 bases at J, with 13 bases between. CDR3 size: 13 residues.

This clonotype has a handful of counts. The chain has TRBV6-6 and TRBJ2-5; unclear D gene. In germline, CDR1 is MNHNY, CDR2 SVGAGI (reference sequence). The CDR3 contains 13 residues. Trimming shortened V by 6 bases and J by 5 bases, and 13 bases separated the two germline ends. The CDR3 region is CASRPTPPETQYF. The DNA for the CDR3 is TGTGCCAGCAGGCCCACGCCCCCTGAGACCCAGTACTTC.

For the CDR3, the DNA is TGTGCCAGCACAGTGATCTCGCGCGCAGATACGCAGTATTTT. Protein product: CASTVISRADTQYF. The chain recombines TRBV28 with TRBJ2-3; D not resolved. This CDR3 is built from 14 residues. Germline V gene sequence: CDR1 MDHEN, CDR2 SYDVKM. Between the trimmed V and J ends, which lost 7 bases and 4 bases, there was a span of 15 bases.

This clonotype was detected many times. The rearrangement links TRBV3-1 to TRBJ2-7, with 11 bases that match TRBD2. Germline V gives CDR1 LGHDT, CDR2 YNNKEL (reference sequence). V lost 2 bases and J lost 2; bases outside the gene matches: 2. CDR3 length equals 15 residues. This CDR3 reads CASSQNSGGAYEQYF. CDR3 nucleotide sequence: TGTGCCAGCAGCCAAAATAGCGGGGGGGCCTACGAGCAGTACTTC.

CDR3 DNA sequence: TGTGCCAGCAGCTTAGTTGTATCCGTCCTTAGGGGCGTAAATGAGCAGTTCTTC. Translating gives CASSLVVSVLRGVNEQFF. The V and J genes are TRBV7-6 and TRBJ2-1, with D maybe TRBD1 (5 bases). CDR1 and CDR2 (germline): SGHVS, FNYEAQ. Trimming removed 1 base from V and 7 bases from J, with 23 bases in between. The CDR3 length is 18 residues.

This clonotype was counted a few times. The chain recombines TRBV11-2 with TRBJ2-1; TRBD2 agrees at 8 bases. This CDR3 has 15 amino acids. Germline values: CDR1 SGHAT, CDR2 FQNNGV. Unmatched junction bases numbered 6, after V lost 1 base and J lost 7 bases. CDR3 loop: CASSLGPGGANEQFF. The CDR3 DNA is TGTGCCAGCAGCTTAGGTCCGGGGGGGGCTAATGAGCAGTTCTTC.

This clonotype occurred many times. J is TRBJ2-1 and V is TRBV7-2; TRBD2 might be the D (7 bases). This CDR3 is built from 13 residues. CDR1 is SGHTA and CDR2 is FQGNSA in the germline V gene. V was cut by 2 bases and J by 10 bases, with 12 bases left in between. The CDR3 DNA sequence: TGTGCCAGCAGCTTACGGGGGGCCCAAGAGCAGTTCTTC. This translates into CASSLRGAQEQFF.

This clonotype was found a few times. The rearrangement links TRBV6-6 to TRBJ1-6, with D possibly TRBD1 on 6 matching bases. The V end lost 6 bases, the J end lost 7 bases, and 16 bases lay between the germline ends. The V gene's germline CDR1 is MNHNY and CDR2 SVGAGI (reference sequence). The CDR3 is made up of 15 amino acids. The CDR3 here is CASRPQQGRNSPLHF. The CDR3 bases are TGTGCCAGCAGGCCCCAGCAGGGGAGGAATTCACCCCTCCACTTT.

The chain joins TRBV4-2 to TRBJ2-5; D may be TRBD1 (7 bases). V dropped 1 base and J dropped 7 bases, with 13 bases sitting between them. CDR3 size: 14 residues. The germline V gene has CDR1 LGHNA and CDR2 YNFKEQ. The CDR3 loop reads CASSQGGQGGTQYF. The CDR3 DNA reads TGTGCCAGCAGCCAAGGCGGCCAGGGGGGGACCCAGTACTTC.

This clonotype came up a few times. The rearrangement uses TRBV2 and TRBJ2-1; D gene unclear. The V gene's germline CDR1 is SNHLY and CDR2 FYNNEI. Trimming cost V 7 bases and J 0 bases, with 13 bases left between them. The CDR3 has 15 amino acids. This CDR3 is CASIASRNSYNEQFF. The CDR3 DNA sequence: TGTGCCAGCATAGCTTCAAGGAACTCCTACAATGAGCAGTTCTTC. The full variable domain, in which reference TRBV2 and TRBJ2-1 provide the parts outside the CDR3, is EPEVTQTPSHQVTQMGQEVILRCVPISNHLYFYWYRQILGQKVEFLVSFYNNEISEKSEIFDDQFSVERPDGSNFTLKIRSTKLEDSAMYFCASIASRNSYNEQFFGPGTRLTVL.

The gene calls are TRBV18 and TRBJ1-4; tentatively, D is TRBD1 (6 bases). Germline CDR1 reads KGHSH; CDR2 reads LQKENI. This CDR3 is built from 14 residues. V lost 8 bases and J lost 8, with 18 bases in between. Here the CDR3 reads CASHATTGSEKLFF. The CDR3 DNA sequence: TGTGCCAGCCATGCAACTACAGGGAGCGAAAAACTGTTTTTT.

V is TRBV5-1 and J is TRBJ2-7; 7 bases are shared with TRBD1. This CDR3 is 14 amino acids long. The germline V gene encodes CDR1 SGHRS and CDR2 YFSETQ. The V and J ends lost 5 bases and 4 bases, in that order; junction bases with no gene match: 9. CDR3 sequence: CASRLDRVDYEQYF. The CDR3, as DNA: TGCGCCAGCAGATTAGACAGGGTGGATTACGAGCAGTACTTC.

A note on this clonotype: This likely reflects a read error, since a far larger clone is one base away. The V and J genes are TRBV12-3 or TRBV12-4 and TRBJ2-2; D gene unclear. The CDR3 runs 12 residues. V lost 6 bases and J 0 bases, leaving 2 bases between the germline ends. The CDR3 nucleotides read TGTGCCAGCAGGTCGAACACCGGGGAGCTGTTTTTT. This gives the protein CASRSNTGELFF.

J is TRBJ2-7 and V is TRBV6-4; a possible D gene is TRBD1 (6 bases). The V gene lost 11 bases and the J gene lost 1 base, with 18 bases spanning the gap. CDR1 is MRHNA, CDR2 SNTAGT, per germline. This CDR3 has 14 residues. For the CDR3, the DNA is TGTGCCCGCGACGGGACACACGAATCCTACGAGCAGTACGTC. Protein: CARDGTHESYEQYV.

V and J are TRBV4-3 and TRBJ2-1; TRBD1 aligns across 7 bases. V trimming: 0 bases; J trimming: 8 bases; junction bases outside the gene matches: 13. CDR3 length equals 17 residues. Per the germline V gene, CDR1 is LGHNA and CDR2 is YSLEER. CDR3 in DNA: TGCGCCAGCAGCCAAGATTTCGGAGAGACAGGGTTGCATGAGCAGTTCTTC. Amino acids: CASSQDFGETGLHEQFF.

J is TRBJ2-7 and V is TRBV9; D is uncertain. V was cut by 0 bases and J by 2 bases, with 6 bases left in between. Germline V lookup: CDR1 SGDLS, CDR2 YYNGEE. This CDR3 contains 13 residues. CDR3 residues: CASSVGRPYEQYV. As DNA, the CDR3 is TGTGCCAGCAGCGTAGGCCGACCCTACGAGCAGTACGTC.

This clonotype appeared many times. This chain uses TRBV27 with TRBJ2-7; 11 bases map to TRBD2. Germline V gene lookup returns CDR1 MNHEY and CDR2 SMNVEV (reference sequence). V dropped 6 bases and J dropped 4; count of bases not matched to a gene: 8. This CDR3 spans 15 amino acids. The CDR3 is CASSPSLAGEYEQYF. In nucleotides, the CDR3 is TGTGCCAGCAGCCCTTCACTAGCGGGGGAATACGAGCAGTACTTC.